One sample yielded the 5 T cell receptor beta chains listed below, sequenced in a study of Tregs in tolerant kidney transplant recipients. TCRdb's table, derived via immunoSEQ multiplex PCR, lists solely in-frame clones and lacks some. Of fewer than 65,000 clones listed, approximately 83% are singletons. The sample was Tregs from blood, taken before the transplant. The source of these receptors is a human donor who received a combined kidney and bone marrow transplant.

As DNA, the CDR3 is TGTGCCAGCAGTTTAGGGCAGGGGGGGATAAGCAATCAGCCCCAGCATTTT. Translation: CASSLGQGGISNQPQHF. This rearrangement joins TRBV28 to TRBJ1-5, with TRBD1 matching 7 bases. The junction had 8 bases not matched to a gene; V was cut back by 2 bases and J by 1 base. CDR3 length: 17 amino acids. Germline CDR1 is MDHEN and CDR2 is SYDVKM.

The chain couples TRBV7-2 to TRBJ2-7; the D gene is possibly TRBD2 (6 bases). Germline CDR1 is SGHTA and CDR2 is FQGNSA. This CDR3 spans 14 amino acids. Trimming took 5 bases from V and 7 from J, leaving 18 bases between them. The CDR3 protein is CASSERDSLGEQYF. The CDR3 region has the DNA TGTGCCAGCAGCGAACGGGACTCCCTGGGTGAGCAGTACTTC.

This clone showed up just a few times. The V and J genes are TRBV18 and TRBJ1-4, with 7 bases aligning to TRBD1. Looked up from germline, CDR1 is KGHSH and CDR2 is LQKENI. The junction had 6 bases not matched to a gene; V was cut back by 3 bases and J by 8 bases. CDR3 length: 14 amino acids. The CDR3 protein is CASSPITGAEKLFF. The CDR3 DNA is TGTGCCAGCTCACCTATCACAGGGGCAGAAAAACTGTTTTTT.

The sample holds one count of this clone. The chain joins TRBV6-1 to TRBJ2-3; D is perhaps TRBD2 (6 bases). With 11 bases removed from V and 5 bases from J, the gap between germline ends came to 14 bases. The CDR3 totals 12 residues. Germline CDR1 reads MNHNS; CDR2 reads SASEGT. CDR3 protein: CAGSGTRDTQYF. The CDR3 coding sequence is TGTGCCGGTAGCGGTACCCGAGATACGCAGTATTTT.

The rearrangement links TRBV9 to TRBJ2-1, with D maybe TRBD2 (7 bases). The CDR3 extends over 15 amino acids. The germline CDR1 and CDR2 sequences are SGDLS and YYNGEE. The V end was cut by 5 bases, the J end by 8 bases, with 20 bases between. The CDR3 DNA reads as TGTGCCAGCAGGCCTGACCCGTCGGGGGGCGATGAGCAGTTCTTC. Amino acid sequence: CASRPDPSGGDEQFF.